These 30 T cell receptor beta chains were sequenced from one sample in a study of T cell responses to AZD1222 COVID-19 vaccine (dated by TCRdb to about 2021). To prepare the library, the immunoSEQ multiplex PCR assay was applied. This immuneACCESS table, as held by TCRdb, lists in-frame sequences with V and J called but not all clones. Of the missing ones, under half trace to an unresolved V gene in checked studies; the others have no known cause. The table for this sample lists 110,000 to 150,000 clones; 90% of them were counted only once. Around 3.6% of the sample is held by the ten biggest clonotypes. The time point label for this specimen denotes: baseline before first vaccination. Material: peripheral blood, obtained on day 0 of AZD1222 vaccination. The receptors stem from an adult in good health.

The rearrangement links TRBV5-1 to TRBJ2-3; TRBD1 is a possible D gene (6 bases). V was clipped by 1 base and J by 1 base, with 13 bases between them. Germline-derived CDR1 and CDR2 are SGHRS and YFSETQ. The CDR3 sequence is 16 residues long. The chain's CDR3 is CASSLLQGVGTDTQYF. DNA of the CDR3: TGCGCCAGCAGCTTGCTACAGGGAGTAGGCACAGATACGCAGTATTTT.

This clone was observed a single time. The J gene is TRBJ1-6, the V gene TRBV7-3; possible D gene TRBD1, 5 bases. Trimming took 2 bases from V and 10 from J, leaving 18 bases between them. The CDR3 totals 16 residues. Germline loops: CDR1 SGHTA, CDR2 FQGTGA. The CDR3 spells CASSLLARAVGSPLHF. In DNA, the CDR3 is TGTGCCAGCAGCTTACTAGCCAGGGCGGTCGGGTCACCCCTCCACTTT.

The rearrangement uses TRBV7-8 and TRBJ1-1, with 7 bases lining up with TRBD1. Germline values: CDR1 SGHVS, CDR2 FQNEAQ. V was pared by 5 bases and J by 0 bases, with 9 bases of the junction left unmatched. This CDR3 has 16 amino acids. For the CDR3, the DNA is TGTGCCAGCAGCCCTGACAGGGTTAGGCTGAACACTGAAGCTTTCTTT. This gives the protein CASSPDRVRLNTEAFF.

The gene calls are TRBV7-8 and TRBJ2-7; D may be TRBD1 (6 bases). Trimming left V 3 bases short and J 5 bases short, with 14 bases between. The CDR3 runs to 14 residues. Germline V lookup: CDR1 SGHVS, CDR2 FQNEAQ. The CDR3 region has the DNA TGTGCCAGCAGCTTTGGACAGCGGTGGGACGAGCAGTACTTC. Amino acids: CASSFGQRWDEQYF.

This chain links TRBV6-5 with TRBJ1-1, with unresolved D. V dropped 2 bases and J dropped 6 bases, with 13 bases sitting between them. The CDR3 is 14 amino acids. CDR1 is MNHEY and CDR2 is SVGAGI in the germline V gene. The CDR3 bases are TGTGCCAGCAGTTACCGTGAAGCCGGGTCTGAAGCTTTCTTT. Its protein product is CASSYREAGSEAFF.

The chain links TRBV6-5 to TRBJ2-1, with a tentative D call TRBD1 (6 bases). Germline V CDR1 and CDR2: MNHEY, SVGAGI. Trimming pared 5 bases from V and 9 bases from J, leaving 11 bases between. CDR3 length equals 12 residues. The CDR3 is CASSHRVGEQFF. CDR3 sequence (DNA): TGTGCCAGCAGTCACAGGGTCGGTGAGCAGTTCTTC.

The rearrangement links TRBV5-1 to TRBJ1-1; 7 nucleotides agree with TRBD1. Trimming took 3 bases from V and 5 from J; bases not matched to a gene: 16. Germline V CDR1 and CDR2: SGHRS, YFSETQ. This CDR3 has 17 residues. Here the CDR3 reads CASSSPDPHRGGTEAFF. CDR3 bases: TGCGCCAGCAGCTCGCCCGATCCACACAGGGGAGGGACTGAAGCTTTCTTT.

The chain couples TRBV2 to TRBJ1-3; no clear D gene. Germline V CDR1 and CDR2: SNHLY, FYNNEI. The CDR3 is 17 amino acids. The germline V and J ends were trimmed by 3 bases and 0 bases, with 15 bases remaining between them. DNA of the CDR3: TGTGCCAGCAGTGAGGCGGACGGGTTTATCTCTGGAAACACCATATATTTT. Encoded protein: CASSEADGFISGNTIYF.

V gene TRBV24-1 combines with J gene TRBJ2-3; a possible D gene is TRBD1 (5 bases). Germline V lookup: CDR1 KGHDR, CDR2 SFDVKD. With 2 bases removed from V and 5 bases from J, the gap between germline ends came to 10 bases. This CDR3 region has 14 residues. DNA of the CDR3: TGTGCCACCAGTGATTCTGCAGGGCAAGATACGCAGTATTTT. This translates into CATSDSAGQDTQYF.

The CDR3 spells CASTGTGGNQPQHF. The CDR3 coding sequence is TGTGCCAGCACCGGGACAGGGGGCAATCAGCCCCAGCATTTT. J is TRBJ1-5 and V is TRBV2; 10 nucleotides agree with TRBD1. This CDR3 has 14 amino acids. The germline V gene has CDR1 SNHLY and CDR2 FYNNEI. Trimming at V came to 7 bases and at J to 2 bases, leaving 2 bases not matched to a gene.

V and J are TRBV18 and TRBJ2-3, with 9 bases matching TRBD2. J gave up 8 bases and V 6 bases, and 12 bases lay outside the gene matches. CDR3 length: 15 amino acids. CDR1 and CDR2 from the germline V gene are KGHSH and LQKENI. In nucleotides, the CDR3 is TGTGCCAGCTCCCCCTCAGTAGCGGGAGAGGGTACGCAGTATTTT. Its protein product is CASSPSVAGEGTQYF.

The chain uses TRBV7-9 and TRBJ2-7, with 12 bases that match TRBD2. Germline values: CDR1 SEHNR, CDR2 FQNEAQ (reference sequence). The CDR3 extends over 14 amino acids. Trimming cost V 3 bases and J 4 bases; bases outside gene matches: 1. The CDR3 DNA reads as TGTGCCAGCAGCTTGCTAGCGGGAGGGTACGAGCAGTACTTC. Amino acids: CASSLLAGGYEQYF.

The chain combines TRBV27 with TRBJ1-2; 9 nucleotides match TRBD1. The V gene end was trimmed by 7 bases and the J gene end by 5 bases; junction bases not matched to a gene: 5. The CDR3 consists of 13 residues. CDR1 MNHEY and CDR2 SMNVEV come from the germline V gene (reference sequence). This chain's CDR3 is CASTQGQGYGYTF. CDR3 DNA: TGTGCCAGCACCCAGGGACAGGGATATGGCTACACCTTC.

The CDR3, as DNA: TGCGCCAGCAGCCAAGCGGCAGTTCCTAACACCGGGGAGCTGTTTTTT. Translation: CASSQAAVPNTGELFF. J is TRBJ2-2 and V is TRBV4-1; D is uncertain. Trimming cost V 1 base and J 2 bases, with 11 bases left between them. CDR3 length equals 16 residues. Germline CDR1 MGHRA, CDR2 YSYEKL.

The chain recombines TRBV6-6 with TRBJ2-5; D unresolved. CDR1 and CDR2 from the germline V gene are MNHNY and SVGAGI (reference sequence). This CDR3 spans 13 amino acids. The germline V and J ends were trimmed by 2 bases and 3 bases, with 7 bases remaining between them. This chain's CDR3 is CASSYNPEETQYF. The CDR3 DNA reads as TGTGCCAGCAGTTACAATCCAGAAGAGACCCAGTACTTC.

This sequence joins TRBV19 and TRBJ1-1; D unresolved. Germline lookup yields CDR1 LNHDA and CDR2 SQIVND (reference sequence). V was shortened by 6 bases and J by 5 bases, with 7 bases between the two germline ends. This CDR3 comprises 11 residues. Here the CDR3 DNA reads TGTGCCAGTAGGGCCAGAACTGAAGCTTTCTTT. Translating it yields CASRARTEAFF.

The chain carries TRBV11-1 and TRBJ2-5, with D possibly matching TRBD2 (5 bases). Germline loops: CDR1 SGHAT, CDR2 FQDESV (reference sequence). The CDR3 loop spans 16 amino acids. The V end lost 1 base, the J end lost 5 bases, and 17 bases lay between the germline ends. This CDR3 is CASSLDRGVRPETQYF. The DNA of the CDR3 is TGTGCCAGCAGCTTAGATCGGGGAGTTCGCCCGGAGACCCAGTACTTC.

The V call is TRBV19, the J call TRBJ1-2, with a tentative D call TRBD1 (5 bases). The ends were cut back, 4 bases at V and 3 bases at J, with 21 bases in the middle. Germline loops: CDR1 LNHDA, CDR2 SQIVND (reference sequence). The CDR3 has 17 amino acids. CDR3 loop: CASSNRDPENGYYGYTF. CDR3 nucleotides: TGTGCCAGTAGTAACCGGGACCCAGAAAACGGATACTATGGCTACACCTTC.

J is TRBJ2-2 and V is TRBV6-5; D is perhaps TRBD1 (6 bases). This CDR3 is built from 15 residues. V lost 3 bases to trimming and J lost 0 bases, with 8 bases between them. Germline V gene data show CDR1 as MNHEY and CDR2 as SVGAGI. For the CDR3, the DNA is TGTGCCAGCAGTTATGAGGGGGCGAACACCGGGGAGCTGTTTTTT. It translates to CASSYEGANTGELFF.

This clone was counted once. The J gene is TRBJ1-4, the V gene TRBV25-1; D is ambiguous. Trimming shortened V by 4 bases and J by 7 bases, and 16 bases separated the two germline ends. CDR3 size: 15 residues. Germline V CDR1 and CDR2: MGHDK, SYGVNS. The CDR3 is CASSVRSLRGEKLFF. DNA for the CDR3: TGTGCCAGCAGTGTAAGAAGTCTCCGGGGTGAAAAACTGTTTTTT.

CDR3: CASSRSGSDDEQYF. CDR3 bases: TGTGCCAGCAGCCGGAGCGGGAGCGACGACGAGCAGTACTTC. The chain links TRBV7-3 to TRBJ2-7; TRBD2 agrees at 8 bases. J was trimmed by 5 bases and V by 5 bases; bases with no gene match: 8. CDR3 length equals 14 residues. Germline CDR1 SGHTA, CDR2 FQGTGA.

Written as DNA, the CDR3 is TGTGCCAGCAGCTTATCGGGACAAGGACATCAGCCCCAGCATTTT. This gives the protein CASSLSGQGHQPQHF. The genes are TRBV7-9 and TRBJ1-5, with D maybe TRBD1 (6 bases). V was shortened by 2 bases and J by 5 bases, with 13 bases between the two germline ends. The V gene's germline CDR1 is SEHNR and CDR2 FQNEAQ (reference sequence). This CDR3 spans 15 amino acids.

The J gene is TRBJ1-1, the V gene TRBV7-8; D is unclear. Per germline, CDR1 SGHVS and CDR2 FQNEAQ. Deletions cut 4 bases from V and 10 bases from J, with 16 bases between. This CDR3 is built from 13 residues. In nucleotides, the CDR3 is TGTGCCAGCAGCTCGGCGGGGTACACGACAGCTTTCTTT. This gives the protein CASSSAGYTTAFF.

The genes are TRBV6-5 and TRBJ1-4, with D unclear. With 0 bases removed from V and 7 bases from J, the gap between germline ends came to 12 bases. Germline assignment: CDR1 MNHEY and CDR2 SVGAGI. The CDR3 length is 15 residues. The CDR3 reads CASSYSRGIGEKLFF. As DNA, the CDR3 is TGTGCCAGCAGTTACTCTCGGGGTATCGGTGAAAAACTGTTTTTT.

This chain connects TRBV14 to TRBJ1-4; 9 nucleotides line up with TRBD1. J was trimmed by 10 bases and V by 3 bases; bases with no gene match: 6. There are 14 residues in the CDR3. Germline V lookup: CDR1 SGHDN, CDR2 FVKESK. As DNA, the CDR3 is TGTGCCAGCAGCCACTTGGGACAGGGTGGAAAACTGTTTTTT. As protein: CASSHLGQGGKLFF.

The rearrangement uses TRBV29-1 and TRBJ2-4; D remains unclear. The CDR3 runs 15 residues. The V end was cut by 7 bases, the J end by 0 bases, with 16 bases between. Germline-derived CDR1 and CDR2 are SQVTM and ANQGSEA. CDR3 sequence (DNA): TGCAGCGCTCGGACCGACAAATTAGCCAAAAACATTCAGTACTTC. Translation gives CSARTDKLAKNIQYF.

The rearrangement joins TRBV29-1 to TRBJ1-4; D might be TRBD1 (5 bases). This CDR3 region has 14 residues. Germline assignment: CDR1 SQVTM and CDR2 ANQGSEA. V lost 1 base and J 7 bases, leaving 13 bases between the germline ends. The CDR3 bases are TGCAGCGTTGAAGTGGCAGGGAGGGGTGAAAAACTGTTTTTT. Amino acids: CSVEVAGRGEKLFF.

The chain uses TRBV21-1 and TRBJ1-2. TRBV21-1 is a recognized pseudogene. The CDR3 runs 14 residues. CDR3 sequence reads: CASRPNCLGGYYTF. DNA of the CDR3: TGTGCCAGCCGGCCTAACTGCCTAGGAGGGTACTACACCTTC.

CDR3: CASSQGQGFDYGYTF. The CDR3 DNA is TGCGCCAGCAGCCAAGGACAGGGTTTTGACTATGGCTACACCTTC. The chain couples TRBV4-3 to TRBJ1-2; 7 positions match TRBD1. CDR1 is LGHNA, CDR2 YSLEER, per germline. With 1 base clipped from V and 3 bases from J, the junction kept 5 bases outside the gene matches. This CDR3 has 15 amino acids.

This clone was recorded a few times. The CDR3 DNA sequence: TGCGCCAGCAGCCAAGAAAGGGGGGCAAATAGCAATCAGCCCCAGCATTTT. It translates to CASSQERGANSNQPQHF. The rearrangement joins TRBV4-1 to TRBJ1-5, with a weak D call TRBD1 (6 bases). The V end lost 0 bases, the J end lost 0 bases, and 12 bases lay between the germline ends. Germline V lookup: CDR1 MGHRA, CDR2 YSYEKL. The CDR3 is made up of 17 amino acids.